This is a list of T cell receptor beta chains from one sample in a study of cytomegalovirus exposure and HLA in healthy donors. Clones were read by immunoSEQ multiplex PCR, and TCRdb kept only the in-frame ones, dropping some. The sample lists 85,000 to 100,000 clones, about four fifths seen once, with approximately 4% in the top ten. The specimen sequenced was PBMCs. The receptor set was obtained from a female donor in good health and CMV-seropositive. Both conserved end residues are part of each CDR3. The D gene is left open where the match is weak. Clone size appears in some rows only: once, few, many, or a class for an expanded clone.

.	TRBV10-2	TRBJ2-5	TRBD2	TGCGCCAGCAACTGGCGGGGGTGGGAGACCCAGTACTTC	CASNWRGWETQYF
.	TRBV7-9	TRBJ1-3	TRBD1	TGTGCCAGCAGCCTGGACAGGGCTTACTCTGGAAACACCATATATTTT	CASSLDRAYSGNTIYF
.	TRBV7-2	TRBJ1-5	.	TGTGCCAGCAGCTTAAAAGGCCAGGTCGGTCTCCAGCCCCAGCATTTT	CASSLKGQVGLQPQHF
.	TRBV29-1	TRBJ1-1	TRBD1	TGCAGCGTTGAAGACCAGACAGGGTGGTACACTGAAGCTTTCTTT	CSVEDQTGWYTEAFF
.	TRBV11-2	TRBJ2-1	.	TGTGCCAGCAGCTTGAGATTAGCAGGGGTACGGGGGGATGAGCAGTTCTTC	CASSLRLAGVRGDEQFF
.	TRBV6-5	TRBJ2-7	.	TGTGCCAGCAGGCAGTCGGTCGGCGGGCAGTACTTC	CASRQSVGGQYF
.	TRBV7-6	TRBJ1-5	.	TGTGCCAGCAGCCCGCGGGGCGTAGTGGGAGAGCCCCAGCATTTT	CASSPRGVVGEPQHF
once	TRBV6-6	TRBJ2-7	.	TGTGCCAGCCGCGACACCGTTGGCGAGCAGTACTTC	CASRDTVGEQYF
.	TRBV9	TRBJ2-2	.	TGTGCCAGCAGCGCCGGGCTAGCGTCTACCGGGGAGCTGTTTTTT	CASSAGLASTGELFF
.	TRBV15	TRBJ2-7	.	TGTGCCACCAGCAGAGATCTCGCAGGGGGACTCTACGAGCAGTACTTC	CATSRDLAGGLYEQYF
.	TRBV7-6	TRBJ1-1	.	TGTGCCAGCAGCTGGCGCAGTGACAGACACACTGAAGCTTTCTTT	CASSWRSDRHTEAFF
.	TRBV29-1	TRBJ1-2	.	TGCAGCGTTGGTTACAGCAACTATGGCTACACCTTC	CSVGYSNYGYTF
.	TRBV14	TRBJ2-1	TRBD2	TGTGCCAGCAGCCAAGATCCGGGACCAGCGGGAAGCTCCTACAATGAGCAGTTCTTC	CASSQDPGPAGSSYNEQFF
.	TRBV7-9	TRBJ2-7	.	TGTGCCAGCAGCTTAGGACAGGCCCTCTACGAGCAGTACTTC	CASSLGQALYEQYF